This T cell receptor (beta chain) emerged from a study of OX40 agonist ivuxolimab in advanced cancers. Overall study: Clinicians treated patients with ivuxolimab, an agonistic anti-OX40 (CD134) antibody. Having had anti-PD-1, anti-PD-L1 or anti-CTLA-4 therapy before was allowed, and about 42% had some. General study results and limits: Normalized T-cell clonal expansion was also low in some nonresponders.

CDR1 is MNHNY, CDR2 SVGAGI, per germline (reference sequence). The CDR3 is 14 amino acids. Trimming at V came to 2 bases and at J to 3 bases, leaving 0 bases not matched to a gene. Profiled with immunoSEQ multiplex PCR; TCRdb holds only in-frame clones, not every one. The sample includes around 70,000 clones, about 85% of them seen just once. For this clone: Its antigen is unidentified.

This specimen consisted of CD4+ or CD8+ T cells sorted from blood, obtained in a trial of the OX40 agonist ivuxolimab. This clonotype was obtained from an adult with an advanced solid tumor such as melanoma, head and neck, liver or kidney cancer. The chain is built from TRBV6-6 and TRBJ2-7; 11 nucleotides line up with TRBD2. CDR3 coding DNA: TGTGCCAGCAGTTACACTAGCGGGAGCTACGAGCAGTACTTC. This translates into CASSYTSGSYEQYF.